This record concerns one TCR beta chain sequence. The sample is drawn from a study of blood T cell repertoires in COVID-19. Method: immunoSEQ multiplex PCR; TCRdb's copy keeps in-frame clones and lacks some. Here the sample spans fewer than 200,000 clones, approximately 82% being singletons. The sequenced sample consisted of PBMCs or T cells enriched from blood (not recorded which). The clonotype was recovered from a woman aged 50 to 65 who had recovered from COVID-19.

The CDR3, as DNA: TGTGCCAGCAGCCTAGAGGGCAGGGCCTACTATGGCTACACCTTC. Protein product: CASSLEGRAYYGYTF. The V call is TRBV3-1 (or the pseudogene TRBV3-2), the J call TRBJ1-2; the D gene is possibly TRBD1 (5 bases). With 4 bases removed from V and 3 bases from J, the gap between germline ends came to 15 bases. The CDR3 contains 15 residues. Germline values: CDR1 LGHDT, CDR2 YNNKEL (reference sequence).